This is a list of T cell receptor beta chains from one sample in a study of cytomegalovirus exposure and HLA in healthy donors. Sequenced by immunoSEQ multiplex PCR; TCRdb stores in-frame clones only, minus some. The sample holds around 94,000 clones, about 95% seen once. Sequencing was done on a sample of PBMCs. Receptors originate from a woman between 18 and 29 years old in good health and CMV-seronegative. The CDR3 runs from the conserved cysteine through the conserved F or W. D genes are given only for firm matches. Expanded clones are given a class, and other clones once, few, many or no size at all.

clone size,J gene,V gene,D gene,CDR3 protein,CDR3 DNA
.,TRBJ1-1,TRBV10-3,.,CAISITGGRTEAFF,TGTGCCATCAGCATTACAGGTGGACGGACTGAAGCTTTCTTT
.,TRBJ1-5,TRBV19,TRBD1,CASSPWTGPHQPQHF,TGTGCCAGTAGTCCCTGGACAGGGCCGCATCAGCCCCAGCATTTT
.,TRBJ1-4,TRBV9,.,CASSPGGQGIEKLFF,TGTGCCAGCAGCCCCGGGGGTCAAGGGATTGAAAAACTGTTTTTT
.,TRBJ2-3,TRBV7-3,TRBD2,CASSLTAGGPDTQYF,TGTGCCAGCAGCTTAACGGCGGGGGGGCCAGATACGCAGTATTTT
.,TRBJ2-1,TRBV11-3,.,CASSLSGLGSGAYNEQFF,TGTGCCAGCAGCTTAAGCGGACTGGGTTCCGGAGCCTACAATGAGCAGTTCTTC
.,TRBJ1-1,TRBV5-4,.,CASSLKGPGSTEAFF,TGTGCCAGCAGCTTGAAAGGACCGGGATCCACTGAAGCTTTCTTT
.,TRBJ2-7,TRBV30,.,CAWSRTPWAGYEQYF,TGTGCCTGGAGCCGCACCCCGTGGGCGGGATACGAGCAGTACTTC
.,TRBJ1-1,TRBV25-1,TRBD1,CASSAAGTGVNTEAFF,TGTGCCAGCAGTGCCGCCGGGACAGGGGTGAACACTGAAGCTTTCTTT
.,TRBJ2-1,TRBV5-1,TRBD2,CASSLRPSGTNEQFF,TGCGCCAGCAGCTTGCGGCCTAGCGGGACCAATGAGCAGTTCTTC
.,TRBJ2-7,TRBV4-1,TRBD2,CASSLAGGDEQYF,TGCGCCAGCAGCCTAGCGGGAGGCGACGAGCAGTACTTC
once,TRBJ1-5,TRBV6-4,.,CASSDGGYNQPQHF,TGTGCCAGCAGTGACGGGGGCTACAATCAGCCCCAGCATTTT
.,TRBJ2-7,TRBV5-5,TRBD1,CASSFPRGLKDEQYF,TGTGCCAGCAGCTTCCCCAGGGGGCTTAAGGACGAGCAGTACTTC
.,TRBJ2-3,TRBV29-1,TRBD1,CSGKWTGGDTQYF,TGCAGCGGGAAGTGGACAGGCGGGGATACGCAGTATTTT
once,TRBJ1-2,TRBV5-4,TRBD1,CASSGGQGAAGGGYTF,TGTGCCAGCAGCGGTGGACAGGGGGCCGCCGGGGGCGGCTACACCTTC
.,TRBJ2-2,TRBV7-9,TRBD2,CASPGLAGPTGELFF,TGTGCCAGCCCCGGACTAGCGGGACCCACCGGGGAGCTGTTTTTT
.,TRBJ2-6,TRBV30,.,CAWTGGSISNVLTF,TGTGCCTGGACTGGTGGTTCTATCTCCAACGTCCTGACTTTC
.,TRBJ1-1,TRBV10-3,.,CAISESIGVDTEAFF,TGTGCCATCAGTGAGTCTATAGGGGTTGACACTGAAGCTTTCTTT
.,TRBJ2-3,TRBV1,.,CTSSQEGRLAGGIQRSSTDTQYF,TGCACCAGCAGCCAGGAAGGCCGACTAGCGGGGGGCATACAACGTTCTAGCACAGATACGCAGTATTTT
once,TRBJ1-4,TRBV11-2,.,CASSSRQITATNEKLFF,TGTGCCAGCAGTTCACGACAAATAACTGCAACTAATGAAAAACTGTTTTTT
once,TRBJ2-7,TRBV11-3,TRBD2,CASSTGLGTSGSYEQYF,TGTGCCAGCAGCACGGGACTCGGGACTAGCGGCTCCTACGAGCAGTACTTC
.,TRBJ2-7,TRBV2,TRBD1,CASSGDSSYEQYF,TGTGCCAGCAGTGGGGACAGTTCCTACGAGCAGTACTTC
.,TRBJ2-7,TRBV5-5,TRBD1,CASIPGQGAYEQYF,TGTGCCAGCATCCCGGGGCAGGGGGCCTACGAGCAGTACTTC
.,TRBJ2-7,TRBV7-9,.,CASSWTRDTTYEQYF,TGTGCCAGCAGCTGGACCCGGGACACCACCTACGAGCAGTACTTC
.,TRBJ1-1,TRBV27,TRBD1,CASRQGALGYPEAFF,TGTGCCAGCAGGCAGGGGGCCCTTGGCTACCCTGAAGCTTTCTTT
.,TRBJ1-1,TRBV6-1,.,CASINPLSGGTEAFF,TGTGCCAGCATCAACCCTTTATCGGGAGGTACTGAAGCTTTCTTT
.,TRBJ1-2,TRBV19,TRBD1,CASQVSLGGASGYTF,TGTGCCAGTCAAGTATCCCTAGGGGGCGCGAGTGGCTACACCTTC
.,TRBJ2-3,TRBV7-8,.,CASSLVGGGTSFTDTQYF,TGTGCCAGCAGCTTAGTTGGAGGCGGGACCAGTTTCACAGATACGCAGTATTTT
once,TRBJ2-7,TRBV5-1,TRBD2,CASSLPTSGAYEQYF,TGCGCCAGCAGTCTACCAACTAGCGGAGCCTACGAGCAGTACTTC
.,TRBJ2-3,TRBV2,.,CASSPGHSSDTQYF,TGTGCCAGCAGTCCTGGACATTCCTCAGATACGCAGTATTTT
.,TRBJ1-2,TRBV6-1,TRBD1,CASRSDRARGYTF,TGTGCCAGCAGATCGGACAGGGCTCGCGGCTACACCTTC
.,TRBJ1-2,TRBV30,.,CAQYPWGGSYGYTF,TGTGCCCAGTACCCTTGGGGCGGTAGCTATGGCTACACCTTC
.,TRBJ2-1,TRBV10-3,TRBD2,CAIGGETSGIVDEQFF,TGTGCCATCGGGGGGGAGACTAGCGGGATTGTCGATGAGCAGTTCTTC
.,TRBJ1-5,TRBV7-9,TRBD1,CAVTGENQPQHF,TGTGCCGTGACAGGGGAGAATCAGCCCCAGCATTTT
.,TRBJ2-2,TRBV5-6,TRBD1,CASSLFGTGGTGELFF,TGTGCCAGCAGCTTGTTCGGGACAGGCGGAACCGGGGAGCTGTTTTTT
.,TRBJ1-3,TRBV27,.,CASSLPEVTIYF,TGTGCCAGCAGTTTGCCCGAGGTCACCATATATTTT
.,TRBJ2-7,TRBV6-1,TRBD2,CASSGPGGVLSREGREQYF,TGTGCCAGCAGTGGACCGGGCGGAGTCCTTTCGAGGGAGGGCCGCGAGCAGTACTTC
.,TRBJ2-3,TRBV7-9,TRBD2,CASSKLAGAPGGTDTQYF,TGTGCCAGCAGCAAACTAGCGGGGGCCCCCGGTGGCACAGATACGCAGTATTTT
.,TRBJ1-1,TRBV30,.,CAWSIQTEMNTEAFF,TGTGCCTGGAGTATCCAGACAGAGATGAACACTGAAGCTTTCTTT
once,TRBJ1-5,TRBV12-5,.,CASGLVSAGQAQHF,TGTGCTAGTGGTTTGGTGTCCGCCGGTCAGGCCCAGCATTTT
.,TRBJ2-3,TRBV10-3,TRBD2,CASGGGYTDTQYF,TGTGCCAGCGGGGGGGGTTACACAGATACGCAGTATTTT
.,TRBJ1-5,TRBV27,TRBD1,CASSLLGGFSQPQHF,TGTGCCAGCAGTTTATTAGGGGGCTTTAGTCAGCCCCAGCATTTT
.,TRBJ1-1,TRBV4-1,.,CASSSYWGQGTEAFF,TGCGCCAGCAGCTCCTATTGGGGGCAAGGTACTGAAGCTTTCTTT
.,TRBJ2-3,TRBV10-3,TRBD2,CAISAGTSGTSRDTQYF,TGTGCCATCAGTGCCGGGACTAGCGGGACATCCCGAGATACGCAGTATTTT
.,TRBJ1-2,TRBV30,TRBD1,CAWSPISTGNYGYTF,TGTGCCTGGAGTCCCATTTCGACAGGGAACTATGGCTACACCTTC
.,TRBJ1-1,TRBV4-3,TRBD1,CASSQTGVNTEAFF,TGCGCCAGCAGCCAGACAGGGGTGAACACTGAAGCTTTCTTT